This T cell receptor (beta chain) was sequenced in a study of blood T cells in healthy people across ages (dated by TCRdb to about 2015). Describing the broader study: In model experiments, template switching captured roughly one uniquely barcoded TCR beta cDNA molecule for every two T cells. The study measured age-related changes in TCR beta repertoire diversity using deep sequencing normalized with unique cDNA molecular identifiers. Four age groups were formed from the donors: young (average roughly 15 years), middle-aged (approximately 40), aged (62) and long-lived (around 82). To avoid experimental bias, donors of different ages were distributed randomly across sequencing lanes. For two donors (one aged 18 to 29 and one aged 80 or older), the study analyzed two additional independent replicas of 1 million unique cDNA reads from the same blood draw. Results the study describes overall, beyond this receptor: Since profiling was done on bulk unsorted PBMCs, naive and antigen-experienced compartments could not be conclusively compared. Estimates of total diversity from one million sequenced T cells were regarded as lower bounds and underestimates. A strong correlation was found between observed TCR beta diversity and the percentage of naive T cells measured by flow cytometry. As age increased, observed TCR beta diversity per million T cells dropped in a roughly linear way, and a significant reduction was already evident by age 40. Compared with the aged group, more naive CD4+ T cells, fewer expanded clones and increased TCR diversity were shown by the long-lived group, suggesting age selection. Because donor CMV infection status was unknown, age-related changes in expanded clonotypes were potentially confounded.

The germline V gene (reference sequence) provides CDR1 LNHNV and CDR2 YYDKDF. At the junction V is shortened by 3 bases and J by 7 bases, with 7 bases in between. The CDR3 starts with the cysteine, ends with the phenylalanine, and has 11 residues. Only CDR3 DNA remains: 33 bases, in frame from the first base. Library construction relied on 5' RACE. The instrument given in TCRdb is Illumina HiSeq 2500. A second PCR of roughly 6 to 11 cycles was run with a J-beta primer mix and a sample-barcoded 5' primer. A template-switch 5' adaptor carrying 12 random nucleotides introduced a unique molecular identifier onto each TCR beta cDNA molecule. Each sample yielded at least 2.5 million CDR3-containing paired-end reads. First-strand cDNA synthesis was performed from all RNA using the Mint cDNA synthesis kit, with priming by a TRBC-specific oligonucleotide. Following uracil-DNA glycosylase treatment, all cDNA underwent a first 18-cycle PCR with the universal primers M1SS and BC2_uni_R. The paper's data handling went like this. Normalization of each sample was performed by random selection of 1 million high-quality reads, each carrying a distinct molecular identifier. Reads with shared molecular identifiers were discarded instead of being binned into consensus sequences. CDR3 identification, clonotype clustering and error correction used MiTCR with a Q25 quality threshold and the strictest error-elimination algorithm. A nonparametric unseen species model with Euler transformation was used to estimate lower-bound total TCR beta diversity. TCRdb ran its own pipeline on the public reads, namely fastp trimming at Q25 and MiXCR clone calling, and kept in-frame beta chains. Each CDR3 protein gets just one entry, which takes the most common genes and DNA from the rows behind it. The V and J calls here are based on TCRdb, not the publication. The sample contains fewer than 2,000,000 distinct CDR3 sequences, around 35% of them found a single time. Jointly, the top ten make up about 11% of the sample.

The approximately 40 donors, aged 6 to 90 years, were systemically healthy Caucasian individuals from Russia. Each donor gave about 10 milliliters of peripheral blood, drawn into EDTA-treated Vacutainer tubes. PBMCs were isolated by Ficoll-Paque density-gradient centrifugation, with at least 7 million obtained per sample. Trizol reagent was used to extract total RNA from the PBMCs, yielding at least 5 micrograms per sample. For every donor, flow cytometry on a PBMC aliquot measured the percentage of naive CD45RAhigh/CD27high T cells. Details on this clonotype: Its specific antigen is unknown. One base away there is no much larger clone; base qualities are not given.

The receptor's source is a woman under 40 in good health. Sample: blood. This sequence uses TRBV15 and TRBJ2-7, with no confident D gene call. The nucleotides read TGTGCCACCAGCAGCCCCCGGGAGCAGTACTTC. Its protein product is CATSSPREQYF.